This T cell receptor beta chain was observed in a study of cytomegalovirus exposure and HLA in healthy donors. Study context: The approximately 670 first-cohort repertoires and the 100 to 150 validation repertoires shared the same platform, a later analysis reported. Study conclusions and caveats: For most TCR sequences rarity was the rule, although some public TCRs occurred in many donors.

Method: immunoSEQ multiplex PCR; TCRdb's copy keeps in-frame clones and lacks some. The sample records 130,000 to 150,000 clones, nearly 90% being singletons. As for this clone: Antigen: not known.

The CDR3 totals 17 residues. Looked up from germline, CDR1 is SGDLS and CDR2 is YYNGEE. Between the trimmed V and J ends, which lost 4 bases and 3 bases, there was a span of 23 bases. It was the roughly 130-subject validation cohort, separate from the approximately 670-subject first cohort, to which the donors belonged. Sequenced input: PBMCs. The TCR sequence derives from a woman between 18 and 29 years old in good health and CMV-seropositive. The rearrangement joins TRBV9 to TRBJ2-7; D may be TRBD2 (6 bases). CDR3 sequence reads: CASSLNPDGGVSYEQYF. The CDR3 region has the DNA TGTGCCAGCAGCTTAAACCCCGACGGGGGAGTGAGCTACGAGCAGTACTTC.